This T cell receptor (beta chain) was sequenced during a study of blood T cell repertoires in COVID-19. Study details: The United States, Italy and Spain provided the acute and convalescent COVID-19 samples. PBMCs, B-cell-depleted T cells, or T cells provided the cDNA or gDNA that made up the material.

Sequencing used immunoSEQ multiplex PCR; TCRdb keeps in-frame clones, though not all of them. The sample lists around 250,000 clones, about 88% seen once, with less than 4% in the top ten. Germline CDR1 and CDR2: MNHNY and SVGAGI (reference sequence). The length of the CDR3 is 14 residues. The germline V and J ends were trimmed by 6 bases and 8 bases, with 14 bases remaining between them. This sequence joins TRBV6-6 and TRBJ1-6; a possible D gene is TRBD1 (5 bases). Material: peripheral blood. This TCR was sampled from a man aged 18 to 35 with active or convalescent COVID-19. CDR3 bases: TGTGCCAGCAGCCGACGGGGGGGTTATTCACCCCTCCACTTT. It codes for CASSRRGGYSPLHF.